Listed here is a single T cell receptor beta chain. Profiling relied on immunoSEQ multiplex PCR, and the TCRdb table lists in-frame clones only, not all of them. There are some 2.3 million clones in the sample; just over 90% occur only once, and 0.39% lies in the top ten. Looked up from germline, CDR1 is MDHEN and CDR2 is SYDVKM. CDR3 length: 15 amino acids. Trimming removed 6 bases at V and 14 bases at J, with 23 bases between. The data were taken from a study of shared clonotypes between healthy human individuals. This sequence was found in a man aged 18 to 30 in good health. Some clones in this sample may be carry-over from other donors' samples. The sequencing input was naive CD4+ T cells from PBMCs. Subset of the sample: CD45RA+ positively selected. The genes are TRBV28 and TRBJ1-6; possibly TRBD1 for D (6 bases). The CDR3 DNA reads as TGTGCCAGCAGCCGCCTCGGGGGGCCTCGCGGGGCCCTCCACTTT. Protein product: CASSRLGGPRGALHF.